This T cell receptor beta chain was sequenced in a study of post-analysis software for immune sequencing data. Study-wide points: Four or five TRBV segments, TRBV5-6, TRBV5-1 and TRBV20-1 among them, were found more frequent in patients than controls.

Researchers reported that TCR beta cDNA libraries carried unique molecular identifiers. In TCRdb, the PCR reads were re-called with MiXCR into one record per CDR3 protein. The sample consists of 430,000 or so distinct CDR3 sequences, 39% of them appearing once. Of note for this clonotype: Its antigen is currently unknown.

Germline V gene data show CDR1 as SGDLS and CDR2 as YYNGEE. The CDR3 is 16 residues long. After removal of 0 bases from V and 2 bases from J, the junction contained 5 bases not matched to a gene. The sequenced material came from blood. The genes are TRBV9 and TRBJ2-1; 7 bases fit TRBD1. The TCR sequence derives from a girl aged 2 to 10 with multiple sclerosis. The CDR3 sequence: CASSVAGQATYNEQFF. The DNA of the CDR3 is TGTGCCAGCAGCGTAGCCGGACAGGCGACCTACAATGAGCAGTTCTTC.